This T cell receptor beta chain was obtained from a study of blood T cell repertoires in COVID-19. Overall study context: COVID-19 samples collected from the United States, Italy and Spain covered acute and convalescent phases. T cells, B-cell-depleted T cells, or PBMCs supplied cDNA or gDNA.

In the source study's methods: Scientists estimated how many nucleated cells there were by amplifying reference gene primers. Assay: immunoSEQ multiplex PCR; the TCRdb copy retains only in-frame clones and omits some. V and J calls and clone size are as listed in that table; D and trimming were resolved from the DNA. The profile shows under 300,000 clones, approximately 91% of them singletons. CDR3 length equals 13 residues. Germline V lookup: CDR1 SGHTA, CDR2 FQGNSA. V gave up 3 bases and J gave up 6 bases; unmatched junction bases: 3. The receptor's source is a man between 45 and 60 years old with acute or convalescent COVID-19. This chain links TRBV7-2 with TRBJ2-3; 7 nucleotides agree with TRBD1. Sequencing was performed on peripheral blood. CDR3 residues: CASSFDREDTQYF. The CDR3 region has the DNA TGTGCCAGCAGCTTCGACAGGGAGGATACGCAGTATTTT.